This T cell receptor (beta chain) was captured by sequencing in a study of T cell repertoires in cytomegalovirus infection. For the study at large: Public TCR beta signature analysis indicated the presence of both CMV infection and matching HLA type. Study-level points and caveats: Public TCR beta family frequency separated CMV-and-HLA carriers, including in an independent cohort. Clonotype analysis showed dominance of the ex vivo response by HLA-C-restricted CMV-specific TCR beta clonotypes.

The CDR3 runs 19 residues. V lost 0 bases and J lost 0, with 17 bases in between. Germline CDR1 is LGHNA and CDR2 is YSLEER. TCRdb used MiXCR to reprocess the reads, holding one entry per CDR3 protein. Of some 320,000 distinct CDR3 sequences listed, over 7.5% are singletons. Concerning this clonotype itself: Its antigen is as yet unknown.

The chain has TRBV4-3 and TRBJ1-4, with D unresolved. The sequence was obtained from a human donor in good health (CMV status not recorded). Some clones in this sample may be carry-over from other donors' samples. The sequencing input was PBMCs. Here the CDR3 reads CASSQDVTASIATNEKLFF. CDR3 in DNA: TGCGCCAGCAGCCAAGATGTTACCGCGTCGATCGCAACTAATGAAAAACTGTTTTTT.